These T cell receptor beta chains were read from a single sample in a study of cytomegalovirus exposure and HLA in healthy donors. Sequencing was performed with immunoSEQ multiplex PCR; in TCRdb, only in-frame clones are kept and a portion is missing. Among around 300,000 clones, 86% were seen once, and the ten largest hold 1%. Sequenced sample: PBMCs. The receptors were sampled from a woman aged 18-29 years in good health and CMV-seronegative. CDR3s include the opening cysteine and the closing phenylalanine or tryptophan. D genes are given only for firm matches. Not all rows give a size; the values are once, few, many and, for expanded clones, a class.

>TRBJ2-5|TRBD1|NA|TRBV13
TGTGCCAGCAGCCTCCGACAGGGCTTAGGGGAGACCCAGTACTTC
CASSLRQGLGETQYF
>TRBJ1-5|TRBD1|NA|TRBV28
TGTGCCAGCAGTTTATCCCCGGACAGGTTCGGACAGCCCCAGCATTTT
CASSLSPDRFGQPQHF
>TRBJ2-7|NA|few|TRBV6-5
TGTGCCAGCAGTTACCGTTACGAGCAGTACTTC
CASSYRYEQYF
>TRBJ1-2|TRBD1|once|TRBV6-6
TGTGCCAGCAGCCTAAGGACAGGGGAAGGCTACACCTTC
CASSLRTGEGYTF
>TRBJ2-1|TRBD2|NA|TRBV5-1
TGCGCCAGCATGCAATTAGCGGGACAACCTAATGAGCAGTTCTTC
CASMQLAGQPNEQFF
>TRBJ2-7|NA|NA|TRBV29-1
TGCAGCGTTCTGACAGTATCCTACGAGCAGTACTTC
CSVLTVSYEQYF
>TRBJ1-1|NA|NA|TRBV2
TGTGCCAGCAGTGAAGAATTTTGGGGAGACCAGGCCGCTGAAGCTTTCTTT
CASSEEFWGDQAAEAFF
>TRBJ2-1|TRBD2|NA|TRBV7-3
TGTGCCAGCAGCCCCTTAGCGGGGGGGCGAAATGAGCAGTTCTTC
CASSPLAGGRNEQFF
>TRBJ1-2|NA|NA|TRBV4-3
TGCGCCAGCAGCCAAAGTACAGGGTCGCAGGGCTACACCTTC
CASSQSTGSQGYTF
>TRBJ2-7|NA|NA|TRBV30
TGTGCCTGGAGTACGACAGGTTACGAGCAGTACTTC
CAWSTTGYEQYF
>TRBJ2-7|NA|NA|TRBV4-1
TGCGCCAGCAGCCAAGGGACAGAGAGCTCCTACGAGCAGTACTTC
CASSQGTESSYEQYF
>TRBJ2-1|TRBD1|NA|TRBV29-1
TGCAGCGTCGCAGGGGGAAGAGACATCACCTACAATGAGCAGTTCTTC
CSVAGGRDITYNEQFF
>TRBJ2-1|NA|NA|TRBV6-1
TGTGCCAGCAGGCTAGCGCCCTACAATGAGCAGTTCTTC
CASRLAPYNEQFF
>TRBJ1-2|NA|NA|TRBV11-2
TGTGCCAGCAGTCTAGGGAGAGAAAGATTCGGCTACACCTTC
CASSLGRERFGYTF
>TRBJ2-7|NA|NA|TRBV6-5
TGTGCCAGCAGAAAATACTACGAGCAGTACTTC
CASRKYYEQYF
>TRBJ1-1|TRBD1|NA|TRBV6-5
TGTGCCAGCAGGGCGACAGGGGTAAATTCTGAAGCTTTCTTT
CASRATGVNSEAFF
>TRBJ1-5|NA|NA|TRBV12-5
TGTGCTAGTGGTTTGGAACGGTATAGCAATCAGCCCCAGCATTTT
CASGLERYSNQPQHF
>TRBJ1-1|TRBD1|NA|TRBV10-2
TGCGCCAGCATCCAGGGGACAGGGTTTTTTTCCGGCCAAAAGGGCGCTTTCTTT
CASIQGTGFFSGQKGAFF
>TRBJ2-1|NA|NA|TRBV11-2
TGTGCCAGCAGCTTCACCAGGAACAATGAGCAGTTCTTC
CASSFTRNNEQFF
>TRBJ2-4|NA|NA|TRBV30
TGTGCCTGGGAAACTATAGCCAAAAACATTCAGTACTTC
CAWETIAKNIQYF
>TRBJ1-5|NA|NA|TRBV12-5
TGTGCTAGTGGTTTGGTTTGGACAGGCAATCAGCCCCAGCATTTT
CASGLVWTGNQPQHF
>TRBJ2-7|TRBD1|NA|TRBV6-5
TGTGCCAGCAGCCGACAGGGCGGGCCCTACGAGCAGTACTTC
CASSRQGGPYEQYF
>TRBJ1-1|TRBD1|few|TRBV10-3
TGTGCCATCAGGGGGACAGGTCCAATGAACACTGAAGCTTTCTTT
CAIRGTGPMNTEAFF
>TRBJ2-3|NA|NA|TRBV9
TGTGCCAGCAGCGGGAGCAAAGATACGCAGTATTTT
CASSGSKDTQYF
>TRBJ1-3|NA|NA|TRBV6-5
TGTGCCAGCAGTTACTCTACTGGAAACACCATATATTTT
CASSYSTGNTIYF
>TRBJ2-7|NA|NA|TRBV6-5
TGTGCCAGCAGTTACTCGGTGAACAACTACGAGCAGTACTTC
CASSYSVNNYEQYF
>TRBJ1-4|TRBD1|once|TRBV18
TGTGCCAGCTCACCACGGGACAGGGGGCAAATTAATGAAAAACTGTTTTTT
CASSPRDRGQINEKLFF